Sequencing of this T cell receptor (beta chain) was carried out in a study of shared clonotypes between healthy human individuals. In the study overall: The study drew on a couple of women and a few men aged 18 to 49 as donors. Study observations and caveats: Deeper or shallower sequencing was expected to change how clonotypes are shared among donors. A small donor pool kept down the genetic and exposure-history diversity that was represented.

Assay: immunoSEQ multiplex PCR; the TCRdb copy retains only in-frame clones and omits some. Here the sample spans about 490,000 clones, around 79% being singletons. Worth noting for this clone: The target antigen is unknown.

Germline V CDR1 and CDR2: SGHRS, YFSETQ. This CDR3 has 13 amino acids. With 2 bases removed from V and 2 bases from J, the gap between germline ends came to 7 bases. The chain carries TRBV5-1 and TRBJ2-5, with D perhaps matching TRBD2 (5 bases). The sequence was obtained from a woman in her thirties or forties in good health. Some clones in this sample may be carry-over from other donors' samples. The material sequenced was PBMCs. This CDR3 is CASSLQRQETQYF. The CDR3 DNA is TGCGCCAGCAGCTTACAGCGGCAAGAGACCCAGTACTTC.